Following are 20 T cell receptor beta chains from one sample sequenced in a study of T cells in localized non-small cell lung cancer. TCRdb's table, derived via immunoSEQ multiplex PCR, lists solely in-frame clones and lacks some. This repertoire shows 19,000 or so clones, nearly 90% found once; its top ten account for more than 25%. The sequences come from peripheral blood mononuclear cells, collected before any cancer treatment. Receptor source: a male donor aged 60 or older with stage II lung adenocarcinoma.

This CDR3 is CASSHLPGQGPYNEQFF. CDR3 in DNA: TGTGCCAGCAGTCACTTGCCGGGACAGGGGCCCTACAATGAGCAGTTCTTC. The V and J genes are TRBV27 and TRBJ2-1; 10 bases are a match to TRBD1. Germline loops: CDR1 MNHEY, CDR2 SMNVEV (reference sequence). The CDR3 runs to 17 residues. The J segment lost 2 bases and the V segment lost 5 bases, leaving 9 bases of the junction unmatched.

The chain is built from TRBV6-1 and TRBJ1-1; TRBD1 agrees at 8 bases. Trimming removed 5 bases from V and 4 bases from J; junction bases left unmatched: 6. The CDR3 contains 14 residues. CDR1 and CDR2 from the germline V gene are MNHNS and SASEGT. CDR3 DNA sequence: TGTGCCAGCAGTAGAAGGACAGGGCCCACTGAAGCTTTCTTT. Protein product: CASSRRTGPTEAFF.

The chain joins TRBV5-8 to TRBJ1-1; the match to TRBD1 covers 7 bases. The CDR3 covers 17 residues. Germline V gene sequence: CDR1 SGHTS, CDR2 YDEGEE. Losses at the gene ends were 1 base for V and 5 bases for J; bases not matched to a gene: 14. This CDR3 is CASSLSILAGGRTEAFF. CDR3 nucleotides: TGTGCCAGCAGCTTGTCTATCCTGGCAGGGGGTCGAACTGAAGCTTTCTTT.

This sequence joins TRBV21-1 and TRBJ2-5; the table's D call TRBD1 went unverified against the DNA. TRBV21-1 is designated a pseudogene. The CDR3 covers 13 residues. CDR3 residues: CASVSTGEETQYF. CDR3 coding DNA: TGTGCCAGCGTTTCGACAGGGGAAGAGACCCAGTACTTC.

The chain couples TRBV28 to TRBJ2-2; either TRBD1 or TRBD2 may supply D (6 bases each). The CDR3 is 16 amino acids. Germline V gene data show CDR1 as MDHEN and CDR2 as SYDVKM. V lost 4 bases and J 7 bases, leaving 19 bases between the germline ends. The CDR3 spells CASSSPEAGQIGELFF. The CDR3 region has the DNA TGTGCCAGCAGTTCCCCCGAGGCGGGACAAATCGGGGAGCTGTTTTTT.

The rearrangement joins TRBV5-1 to TRBJ1-2; 9 positions agree with TRBD1. The CDR3 sequence is 14 residues long. With V trimmed by 1 base and J by 8 bases, 6 bases remained unmatched. CDR1 is SGHRS, CDR2 YFSETQ, per germline. Written as DNA, the CDR3 is TGCGCCAGCAGCTTGAAGGGGACAGGGAGCGGCTACACCTTC. This gives the protein CASSLKGTGSGYTF.

This clone was seen more than once but under ten times. The chain combines TRBV25-1 with TRBJ2-2; D might be TRBD2 (5 bases). Per germline, CDR1 MGHDK and CDR2 SYGVNS. Trimming shortened V by 3 bases and J by 6 bases, and 8 bases separated the two germline ends. This CDR3 has 13 residues. The DNA of the CDR3 is TGTGCCAGCAGTGATATGCGGGCCGGGGAGCTGTTTTTT. This encodes CASSDMRAGELFF.

The table lists this clone with a few counts. The rearrangement uses TRBV6-5 and TRBJ2-7; TRBD2 agrees at 7 bases. The CDR3 has 14 residues. Per the germline V gene, CDR1 is MNHEY and CDR2 is SVGAGI. J lost 2 bases, V lost 4 bases, and 5 bases had no gene match. The CDR3 loop reads CASSSGRGAYEQYF. As DNA, the CDR3 is TGTGCCAGCAGTTCTGGCCGGGGGGCCTACGAGCAGTACTTC.

The chain recombines TRBV7-9 with TRBJ2-6; no definite D call. CDR1 SEHNR and CDR2 FQNEAQ come from the germline V gene (reference sequence). Trimming cost V 0 bases and J 4 bases, with 13 bases left between them. CDR3 length equals 17 residues. CDR3: CASSLALSTSGANVLTF. CDR3 DNA sequence: TGTGCCAGCAGCTTAGCGTTAAGTACCTCCGGGGCCAACGTCCTGACTTTC.

This clone has just one count. The CDR3 spells CAITGTPYNEQFF. The CDR3 bases are TGTGCCATCACAGGAACCCCCTACAATGAGCAGTTCTTC. The chain carries TRBV10-3 and TRBJ2-1; D ambiguous. The CDR3 loop spans 13 amino acids. Germline CDR1 reads ENHRY; CDR2 reads SYGVKD. Trimming removed 7 bases at V and 2 bases at J, with 9 bases between.

For the CDR3, the DNA is TGCGCCACCTCCCGTGACAGTGGCAATGAGCAGTTCTTC. Translated: CATSRDSGNEQFF. V is TRBV5-1 and J is TRBJ2-1; D may be TRBD1 (5 bases). The CDR3 is made up of 13 amino acids. V gave up 9 bases and J gave up 6 bases, with 16 bases separating them. Per the germline V gene, CDR1 is SGHRS and CDR2 is YFSETQ.

This chain joins TRBV5-6 and TRBJ2-3; perhaps D is TRBD1 or TRBD2 (5 bases each). Germline V gene lookup returns CDR1 SGHDT and CDR2 YYEEEE. V dropped 1 base and J dropped 8 bases, with 11 bases sitting between them. The CDR3 runs 13 residues. CDR3 nucleotides: TGTGCCAGCAGCTTGACAGGAGAGGGTACGCAGTATTTT. It encodes CASSLTGEGTQYF.

This clone turned up a few times. The chain carries TRBV14 and TRBJ1-2; a possible D gene is TRBD1 (5 bases). V was pared by 0 bases and J by 2 bases, with 13 bases between. The germline CDR1 and CDR2 sequences are SGHDN and FVKESK. The CDR3 is 16 residues long. CDR3 coding DNA: TGTGCCAGCAGCCAAGATCGGCGGGGGGGGAACTATGGCTACACCTTC. Protein sequence: CASSQDRRGGNYGYTF.

The V gene is TRBV7-2, the J gene TRBJ2-1; D is possibly TRBD2 (6 bases). V was trimmed by 0 bases and J by 10 bases, leaving 19 bases between them. The germline V gene encodes CDR1 SGHTA and CDR2 FQGNSA. The CDR3 contains 16 residues. In DNA form, the CDR3 reads TGTGCCAGCAGCTTAGCGGTGACTAGGGGCGGCGGGGAGCAGTTCTTC. Its protein is CASSLAVTRGGGEQFF.

This clone rates as large. As DNA, the CDR3 is TGTGCCAGCAGCTTTCTGCTTCTCAGGGGTCACTCTCGGGGCGCCGGGGAGCTGTTTTTT. Translating gives CASSFLLLRGHSRGAGELFF. The rearrangement joins TRBV5-8 to TRBJ2-2; D is perhaps TRBD1 (6 bases). This CDR3 has 20 amino acids. CDR1 is SGHTS, CDR2 YDEGEE, per germline. The V end was cut by 2 bases, the J end by 6 bases, with 29 bases between.

V gene TRBV27 combines with J gene TRBJ1-4, with D hard to call. CDR1 is MNHEY, CDR2 SMNVEV, per germline (reference sequence). The V end was cut by 4 bases, the J end by 8 bases, with 11 bases between. The CDR3 runs to 13 residues. As DNA, the CDR3 is TGTGCCAGCAGTTCGTCTCGGGCCGAAAAACTGTTTTTT. Its protein product is CASSSSRAEKLFF.

This rearrangement joins TRBV5-1 to TRBJ1-5, with 10 bases matching TRBD1. J was trimmed by 2 bases and V by 4 bases; bases with no gene match: 18. The CDR3 sequence is 20 residues long. Germline V lookup: CDR1 SGHRS, CDR2 YFSETQ. As DNA, the CDR3 is TGCGCCAGCAGCCCTGGACCGGGACAGGGGTGGGAAATAGGCAATCAGCCCCAGCATTTT. Residues: CASSPGPGQGWEIGNQPQHF.

This rearrangement joins TRBV5-1 to TRBJ2-2; D gene ambiguous. Germline CDR1 reads SGHRS; CDR2 reads YFSETQ. There are 14 residues in the CDR3. V was shortened by 3 bases and J by 5 bases, with 11 bases between the two germline ends. The CDR3 nucleotides read TGCGCCAGCAGCTCACTGGAACTTACCGGGGAGCTGTTTTTT. Translation gives CASSSLELTGELFF.

V usage is TRBV11-2 and J usage is TRBJ2-5; TRBD1 agrees at 11 bases. Trimming cost V 5 bases and J 1 base; bases outside gene matches: 6. CDR1 is SGHAT, CDR2 FQNNGV, per germline. The CDR3 loop spans 16 amino acids. CDR3 nucleotide sequence: TGTGCCAGCAGCACGTGGACAGGGGGCAGCCAAGAGACCCAGTACTTC. Protein sequence: CASSTWTGGSQETQYF.

The chain carries TRBV5-5 and TRBJ1-1; possibly TRBD1 for D (6 bases). Germline loops: CDR1 SGHKS, CDR2 YYEKEE (reference sequence). The CDR3 length is 15 residues. Trimming took 3 bases from V and 4 from J, leaving 16 bases between them. The CDR3 sequence is CASSSKQGLGTEAFF. In DNA, the CDR3 is TGTGCCAGCAGCTCCAAACAGGGTCTCGGCACTGAAGCTTTCTTT.